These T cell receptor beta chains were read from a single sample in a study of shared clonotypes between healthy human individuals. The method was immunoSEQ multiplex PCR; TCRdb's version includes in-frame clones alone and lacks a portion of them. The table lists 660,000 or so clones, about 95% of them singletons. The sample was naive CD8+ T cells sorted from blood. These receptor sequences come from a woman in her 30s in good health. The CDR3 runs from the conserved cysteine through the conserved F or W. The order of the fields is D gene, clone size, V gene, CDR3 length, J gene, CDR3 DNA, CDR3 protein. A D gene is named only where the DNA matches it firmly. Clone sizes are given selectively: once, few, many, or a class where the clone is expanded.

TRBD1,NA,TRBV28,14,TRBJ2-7,TGTGCCAGCAGCCCCGACAGGGTAATCTACGAGCAGTACTTC,CASSPDRVIYEQYF
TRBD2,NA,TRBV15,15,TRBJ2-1,TGTGCCACCAGCTCCACTAGCGGGAAGTTTAATGAGCAGTTCTTC,CATSSTSGKFNEQFF
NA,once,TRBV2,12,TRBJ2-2,TGTGCCAGTTACGCGAACACCGGGGAGCTGTTTTTT,CASYANTGELFF
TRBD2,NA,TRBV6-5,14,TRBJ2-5,TGTGCCAGCAGTAAACTAGCGGACCAAGAGACCCAGTACTTC,CASSKLADQETQYF
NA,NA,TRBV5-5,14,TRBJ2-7,TGTGCCAGCAGCTTGTGGCAGGGCACCTACGAGCAGTACTTC,CASSLWQGTYEQYF
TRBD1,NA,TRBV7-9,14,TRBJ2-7,TGTGCCAGCAGCTTGCCGGGACAGTCCTACGAGCAGTACTTC,CASSLPGQSYEQYF
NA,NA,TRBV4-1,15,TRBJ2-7,TGCGCCAGCAGCCAAGAGTCGAACAGGGTCTACGAGCAGTACTTC,CASSQESNRVYEQYF
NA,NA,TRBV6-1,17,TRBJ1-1,TGTGCCAGCAGTGAAGCTTCCCTTTGGGGATGGAACACTGAAGCTTTCTTT,CASSEASLWGWNTEAFF
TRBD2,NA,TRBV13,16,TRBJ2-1,TGTGCCAGCAGCCAGGCGTCACTAGCGGCTTACAATGAGCAGTTCTTC,CASSQASLAAYNEQFF
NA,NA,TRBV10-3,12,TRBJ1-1,TGTGCCATCACTGAAGGGAGGACTGAAGCTTTCTTT,CAITEGRTEAFF
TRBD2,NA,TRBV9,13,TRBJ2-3,TGTGCCAGCAGCGTAGTAGCGGGAGATACGCAGTATTTT,CASSVVAGDTQYF
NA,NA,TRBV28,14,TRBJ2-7,TGTGCCAGCAGCTCCGGGATTTACTCCTACGAGCAGTACTTC,CASSSGIYSYEQYF
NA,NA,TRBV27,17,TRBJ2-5,TGTGCCAGCAGTCCTCAGACGGAGGTCCCGGGGAGGAAGACCCAGTACTTC,CASSPQTEVPGRKTQYF
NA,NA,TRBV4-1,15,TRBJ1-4,TGCGCCAGCAGCCAAGATGGGCTCCCGGATGAAAAACTGTTTTTT,CASSQDGLPDEKLFF
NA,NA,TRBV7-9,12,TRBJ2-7,TGTGCCAGCAGCTTAGTAGGGGACGAGCAGTACTTC,CASSLVGDEQYF
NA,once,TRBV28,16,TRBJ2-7,TGTGCCAGCACCTCGATAATTTCGGGATTCCCCTACGAGCAGTACTTC,CASTSIISGFPYEQYF
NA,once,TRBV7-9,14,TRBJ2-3,TGTGCCAGCAGCCGCCTTCGCCCAACAGATACGCAGTATTTT,CASSRLRPTDTQYF
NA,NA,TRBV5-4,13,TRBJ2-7,TGTGCCAGCAGCTCGGCCCTTAAGGTGGAGCAGTACTTC,CASSSALKVEQYF
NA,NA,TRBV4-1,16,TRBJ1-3,TGCGCCAGCAGCCAGTTGTCTGCCCACTCTGGAAACACCATATATTTT,CASSQLSAHSGNTIYF
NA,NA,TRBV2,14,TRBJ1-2,TGTGCCAGCTTGAACAGGGCAAATTCCTATGGCTACACCTTC,CASLNRANSYGYTF
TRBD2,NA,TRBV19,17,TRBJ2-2,TGTGCCAGTAGTAGAACTAGCGGGAGGGCCGGTACCGGGGAGCTGTTTTTT,CASSRTSGRAGTGELFF
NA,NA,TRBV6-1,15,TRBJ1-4,TGTGCCAGCAGTGAAGCATTGGGACCGGGTGGAAAACTGTTTTTT,CASSEALGPGGKLFF
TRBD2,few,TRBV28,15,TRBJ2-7,TGTGCCAGCAGCTGGGGGCTAGCGGGAGACTACGAGCAGTACTTC,CASSWGLAGDYEQYF
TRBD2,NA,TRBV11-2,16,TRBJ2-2,TGTGCCAGCAGCTCATGGACTAGCGGAGATACCGGGGAGCTGTTTTTT,CASSSWTSGDTGELFF
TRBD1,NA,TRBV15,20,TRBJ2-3,TGTGCCACCAGCAGCTCCCAACGGGGGTCCCAGGGGGCAGATACAGATACGCAGTATTTT,CATSSSQRGSQGADTDTQYF
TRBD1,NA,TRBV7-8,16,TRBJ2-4,TGTGCCAGCAGCTTGCAGGGGGCTCTAGCCAAAAACATTCAGTACTTC,CASSLQGALAKNIQYF
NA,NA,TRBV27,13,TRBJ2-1,TGTGCCAGCAGTTTGGTAGCTCCCAATGAGCAGTTCTTC,CASSLVAPNEQFF
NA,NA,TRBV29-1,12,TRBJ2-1,TGCAGCGTTGAGGGGGAGAGGGCTGAGCAGTTCTTC,CSVEGERAEQFF
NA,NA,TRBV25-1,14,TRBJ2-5,TGTGCCAGCAGTGAAATCGGTAACCAAGAGACCCAGTACTTC,CASSEIGNQETQYF
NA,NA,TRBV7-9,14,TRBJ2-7,TGTGCCAGCAGCCAGCCCGGTAACTCCTACGAGCAGTACTTC,CASSQPGNSYEQYF
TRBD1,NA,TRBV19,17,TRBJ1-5,TGTGCCACCCTACCGGGACAGGGATATTATAGCAATCAGCCCCAGCATTTT,CATLPGQGYYSNQPQHF
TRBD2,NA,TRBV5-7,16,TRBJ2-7,TGTGCCAGCAGCCGTGGGAGGGAACGGCGGCCCTACGAGCAGTACTTC,CASSRGRERRPYEQYF
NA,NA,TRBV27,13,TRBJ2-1,TGTGCCAGCAGTGTACGCTCCTACAATGAGCAGTTCTTC,CASSVRSYNEQFF
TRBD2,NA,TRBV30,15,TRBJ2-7,TGTGCCTGGAGTCCAGGGACTAGCGGGAGAGACGAGCAGTACTTC,CAWSPGTSGRDEQYF
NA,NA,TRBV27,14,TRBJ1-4,TGTGCCAGCACCAGGTGGAGGGCTAATGAAAAACTGTTTTTT,CASTRWRANEKLFF
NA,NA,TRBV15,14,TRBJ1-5,TGTGCCACCAGCAGAGGGTTCAGCAATCAGCCCCAGCATTTT,CATSRGFSNQPQHF
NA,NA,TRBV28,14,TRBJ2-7,TGTGCCAGCAGTTTGTTGGCGGGTTCCTACGAGCAGTACTTC,CASSLLAGSYEQYF
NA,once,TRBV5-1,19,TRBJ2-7,TGCGCCAGCAGCACCGGTCTGGCAGGGCCGTCACCCCCGCCCCACGAGCAGTACTTC,CASSTGLAGPSPPPHEQYF
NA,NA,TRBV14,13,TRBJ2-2,TGTGCCAGCAGCCCTCTGAACACCGGGGAGCTGTTTTTT,CASSPLNTGELFF